Following are 20 T cell receptor beta chains from one sample sequenced in a study of blood T cell repertoires in COVID-19 (TCRdb year 2020). Receptors were amplified or captured by the immunoSEQ multiplex PCR assay. TCRdb limited this immuneACCESS table to in-frame rearrangements with V and J called. A share of clones is missing; checked studies link under half to unresolved V genes, and the rest is unexplained. Here the sample has about 170,000 clones; 79% occur a single time. About 20% of the sample comes from the top ten. The sequenced material came from PBMCs or T cells enriched from blood (not recorded which). These receptors were collected from a woman aged 70 to 79 in a cohort exposed to, infected with or recovered from COVID-19 (not recorded which).

This chain links TRBV6-1 with TRBJ2-3, with 10 bases matching TRBD2. The V and J ends lost 4 bases and 7 bases, in that order; junction bases with no gene match: 8. Germline assignment: CDR1 MNHNS and CDR2 SASEGT. CDR3 length: 15 residues. The chain's CDR3 is CASSVAGGPLYTQYF. In nucleotides, the CDR3 is TGTGCCAGCAGTGTAGCGGGAGGACCACTGTATACGCAGTATTTT.

The rearrangement joins TRBV5-5 to TRBJ1-5, with 7 bases aligning to TRBD1. The germline V gene encodes CDR1 SGHKS and CDR2 YYEKEE (reference sequence). CDR3 length: 15 amino acids. V was pared by 1 base and J by 11 bases, with 12 bases of the junction left unmatched. The CDR3 sequence is CASSLYLQGSLAQHF. CDR3 DNA: TGTGCCAGCAGCTTGTACTTACAGGGGAGTTTGGCCCAGCATTTT.

Worth noting for this clone: One junction end does not reproduce the germline sequence, and a read error may be involved. The gene calls are TRBV7-9 and TRBJ2-3, with no clear D. The CDR3 extends over 11 amino acids. CDR1 is SEHNR and CDR2 is FQNEAQ in the germline V gene (reference sequence). The CDR3 nucleotides read TGTGCCAGCAGCTTACTCGCCCTTAGTATTTTT. Translating it yields CASSLLALSIF.

CDR3 DNA: TGTGCCTGGAGTGTACAATTCTATGAGCAGTTCTTC. Translation: CAWSVQFYEQFF. V and J are TRBV30 and TRBJ2-1; no reliable D call. The CDR3 runs 12 residues. The V end lost 0 bases, the J end lost 8 bases, and 8 bases lay between the germline ends. CDR1 is GTSNPN and CDR2 is SVGIG in the germline V gene (reference sequence).

This clone was recorded once. The rearrangement uses TRBV6-6 and TRBJ2-7; D might be TRBD2 (6 bases). CDR1 and CDR2 (germline): MNHNY, SVGAGI (reference sequence). The CDR3 extends over 15 amino acids. V was cut by 0 bases and J by 2 bases, with 11 bases left in between. CDR3 nucleotides: TGTGCCAGCAGTTACTCGCGGGAAAAGGCCTACGAGCAGTACTTC. Protein product: CASSYSREKAYEQYF.

This clone appeared a single time. This rearrangement joins TRBV7-3 to TRBJ2-7, with D possibly TRBD1 on 6 matching bases. CDR1 and CDR2 from the germline V gene are SGHTA and FQGTGA. The V gene lost 4 bases and the J gene lost 3 bases, with 16 bases spanning the gap. The CDR3 consists of 15 residues. In DNA form, the CDR3 reads TGTGCCAGCAGCTCTACGATACAGGGAGACTACGAGCAGTACTTC. Its protein is CASSSTIQGDYEQYF.

The chain links TRBV7-9 to TRBJ2-4; 11 bases are a match to TRBD2. CDR3 length: 18 amino acids. CDR1 is SEHNR, CDR2 FQNEAQ, per germline (reference sequence). V shed 4 bases, J shed 3 bases, and the junction held 11 bases outside the gene matches. The CDR3 here is CASSSGTSGKGVKNIQYF. CDR3 sequence (DNA): TGTGCCAGCAGCTCCGGGACTAGCGGAAAGGGGGTCAAAAACATTCAGTACTTC.

This chain links TRBV9 with TRBJ2-3, with D hard to call. CDR1 and CDR2 from the germline V gene are SGDLS and YYNGEE. The CDR3 extends over 13 amino acids. V lost 1 base and J lost 6, with 9 bases in between. The CDR3 DNA is TGTGCCAGCAGCGTATCTATGTCGGATACGCAGTATTTT. Amino acid sequence: CASSVSMSDTQYF.

The J gene is TRBJ1-6, the V gene TRBV6-5, with TRBD1 as a possible D gene (5 bases). This CDR3 comprises 14 residues. The ends were cut back, 10 bases at V and 10 bases at J, with 20 bases in the middle. CDR1 is MNHEY and CDR2 is SVGAGI in the germline V gene. The CDR3 bases are TGTGCCACCTCGCTTCGGGGGGTAGGGTCACCCCTCCACTTT. Its protein is CATSLRGVGSPLHF.

This chain links TRBV11-3 with TRBJ1-3; weak D call: TRBD1 (6 bases). The CDR3 totals 17 residues. Germline V gives CDR1 SGHNT, CDR2 YENEEA. V was pared by 0 bases and J by 0 bases, with 12 bases between. The CDR3: CASSLDLMGASGNTIYF. In nucleotides, the CDR3 is TGTGCCAGCAGCTTAGATTTGATGGGGGCCTCTGGAAACACCATATATTTT.

The CDR3 spells CASSLGRLALDEQFF. The CDR3 DNA follows: TGTGCCAGCAGCTTAGGGAGACTAGCCTTAGATGAGCAGTTCTTC. The chain uses TRBV7-9 and TRBJ2-1, with TRBD2 matching 7 bases. Germline assignment: CDR1 SEHNR and CDR2 FQNEAQ (reference sequence). The length of the CDR3 is 15 residues. Trimming removed 1 base from V and 8 bases from J; junction bases left unmatched: 8.

This chain uses TRBV11-2 with TRBJ2-5; weak D call: TRBD2 (6 bases). This CDR3 region has 13 residues. The V end was cut by 3 bases, the J end by 2 bases, with 7 bases between. Germline V gene sequence: CDR1 SGHAT, CDR2 FQNNGV. For the CDR3, the DNA is TGTGCCAGCAGCTTGGGACTTCAAGAGACCCAGTACTTC. Amino acids: CASSLGLQETQYF.

In this sample, this clone turned up a few times. This chain joins TRBV27 and TRBJ1-6, with unresolved D. CDR3 length equals 14 residues. Between the trimmed V and J ends, which lost 5 bases and 8 bases, there was a span of 13 bases. The germline V gene has CDR1 MNHEY and CDR2 SMNVEV (reference sequence). DNA of the CDR3: TGTGCCAGCAGTCCGCACGCAGTGGATTCACCCCTCCACTTT. Translation gives CASSPHAVDSPLHF.

The V gene is TRBV5-1, the J gene TRBJ2-1, with 12 bases that match TRBD2. In germline, CDR1 is SGHRS, CDR2 YFSETQ. CDR3 length: 16 residues. Unmatched junction bases numbered 6, after V lost 4 bases and J lost 4 bases. The CDR3 loop is CASSPPGLAGYNEQFF. The CDR3 DNA is TGCGCCAGCAGCCCCCCGGGACTAGCGGGTTACAATGAGCAGTTCTTC.

This sequence joins TRBV2 and TRBJ1-3; D remains unclear. The CDR3 is made up of 15 amino acids. Germline CDR1 reads SNHLY; CDR2 reads FYNNEI. V dropped 1 base and J dropped 4 bases, with 11 bases sitting between them. In DNA, the CDR3 is TGTGCCAGCAGTGAAGGTTCCTTCTTCGGAAACACCATATATTTT. It specifies CASSEGSFFGNTIYF. The full variable domain, rest sourced from reference TRBV2 and TRBJ1-3, is EPEVTQTPSHQVTQMGQEVILRCVPISNHLYFYWYRQILGQKVEFLVSFYNNEISEKSEIFDDQFSVERPDGSNFTLKIRSTKLEDSAMYFCASSEGSFFGNTIYFGEGSWLTVV.

In this sample, this clone turned up a few times. The chain links TRBV13 to TRBJ2-7; 8 bases line up with TRBD1. This CDR3 contains 14 residues. The V segment lost 0 bases and the J segment 6 bases; nucleotides outside the gene matches: 4. Germline-derived CDR1 and CDR2 are PRHDT and FYEKMQ (reference sequence). The CDR3 DNA reads TGTGCCAGCAGCTTAGGGGACAGGGTGGGCGAGCAGTACTTC. This gives the protein CASSLGDRVGEQYF.

The genes are TRBV6-1 and TRBJ1-3; 10 nucleotides line up with TRBD1. V gave up 4 bases and J gave up 0 bases; unmatched junction bases: 6. Germline-derived CDR1 and CDR2 are MNHNS and SASEGT. The CDR3 is made up of 17 amino acids. CDR3 sequence: CASSATGGPLSGNTIYF. CDR3 nucleotide sequence: TGTGCCAGCAGTGCGACAGGGGGCCCGCTCTCTGGAAACACCATATATTTT.

The chain links TRBV6-4 to TRBJ2-1; TRBD2 might be the D (6 bases). With 8 bases removed from V and 0 bases from J, the gap between germline ends came to 11 bases. The CDR3 has 14 amino acids. CDR1 is MRHNA, CDR2 SNTAGT, per germline. The CDR3 sequence: CASLAENSYNEQFF. The DNA for the CDR3 is TGTGCCAGCTTAGCGGAGAACTCCTACAATGAGCAGTTCTTC.

This clone was picked up a small number of times. The gene calls are TRBV27 and TRBJ1-6; tentatively, D is TRBD1 (6 bases). CDR1 is MNHEY and CDR2 is SMNVEV in the germline V gene (reference sequence). CDR3 length: 18 residues. V lost 3 bases and J lost 0, with 15 bases in between. CDR3 nucleotides: TGTGCCAGCAGTTTGGGGACACGCTTTAGCTCCTATAATTCACCCCTCCACTTT. Its protein is CASSLGTRFSSYNSPLHF.

V gene TRBV7-9 combines with J gene TRBJ2-1; 8 positions match TRBD2. The V and J ends lost 4 bases and 5 bases, in that order; junction bases with no gene match: 10. The CDR3 runs 16 residues. Germline assignment: CDR1 SEHNR and CDR2 FQNEAQ (reference sequence). CDR3 amino acids: CASSSAGGGSNNEQFF. Here the CDR3 DNA reads TGTGCCAGCAGCTCAGCGGGCGGGGGGTCAAACAATGAGCAGTTCTTC.